A selection of T cell receptor beta chains follows, all from one sample in a study of blood T cells in healthy people across ages. From the 5' RACE reads, TCRdb called clonotypes with MiXCR, one entry per CDR3 protein. The sample carries around 650,000 distinct CDR3 sequences, around two fifths recorded once. Sequenced input: blood. The receptors come from an elderly man in good health. The CDR3 runs from the conserved cysteine through the conserved F or W. A D gene is named only where the DNA matches it firmly. Size is stated for part of the rows, as once, few or many counts, or as a class when the clone is expanded.

size,D,J,V,DNA,CDR3
.,.,TRBJ1-4,TRBV7-2,TGTGCCAGCAGCTCTGGCCAGCCAGGAAGTAAAGAACTGTTTTTT,CASSSGQPGSKELFF
.,.,TRBJ1-2,TRBV6-2/TRBV6-3,TGTGCCAGCATGGAGGGGCCGGACTATGGCTACACCTTC,CASMEGPDYGYTF
.,.,TRBJ2-5,TRBV29-1,TGCAGCGTCGCGAGACAGCTCCAAGAGACCCAGTACTTC,CSVARQLQETQYF
.,.,TRBJ2-1,TRBV5-1,TGCGCCAGCAGCTTGGAACGGCTAGCTGACACCTACAATGAGCAGTTCTTC,CASSLERLADTYNEQFF
.,.,TRBJ1-3,TRBV5-1,TGCGCCAGCAGCTCCACAGCGTACTCTGGAAACACCATATATTTT,CASSSTAYSGNTIYF
.,.,TRBJ1-5,TRBV15,TGTGCCACCAGCAGAGTCGGGTTGCAGCCCCAGCATTTT,CATSRVGLQPQHF
.,TRBD1,TRBJ1-6,TRBV12-3/TRBV12-4,TGTGCCAGCAGCGGACAGGCCGAACGCGGGCCCCTCCACTTT,CASSGQAERGPLHF
many,.,TRBJ2-3,TRBV7-2,TGTGCCAGCAGCTCCCGACTAGGCACAGATACGCAGTATTTT,CASSSRLGTDTQYF
few,.,TRBJ2-5,TRBV4-2,TGTGCCAGCAGCCAAGTTTTGGGGGGGGCGGGAGAGACCCAGTACTTC,CASSQVLGGAGETQYF
few,TRBD2,TRBJ2-1,TRBV20-1,TGCAGTGCTATCATGCCTTCGGGACTAGCCCTTGGTGAGCAGTTCTTC,CSAIMPSGLALGEQFF
few,TRBD1,TRBJ1-4,TRBV6-4,TGTGCCAGCAAGGGACAGGGGGCCGAAAAACTGTTTTTT,CASKGQGAEKLFF
.,TRBD1,TRBJ2-1,TRBV7-9,TGTGCCAGCAGCCGCAGGGGACAGGGGAAGCGGGATGAGCAGTTCTTC,CASSRRGQGKRDEQFF
.,TRBD2,TRBJ2-3,TRBV6-5,TGTGCCAGCAGTTACGCTAGCGGGAGTCGTGATACGCAGTATTTT,CASSYASGSRDTQYF
few,TRBD1,TRBJ2-4,TRBV2,TGTGCCAGCACCCGACAGGGTGCAAACATTCAGTACTTC,CASTRQGANIQYF
.,.,TRBJ2-7,TRBV5-1,TGCGCCAGCAGCTTGGCGGGACGGGGGATTTACGAGCAGTACTTC,CASSLAGRGIYEQYF
few,.,TRBJ2-5,TRBV18,TGTGCCAGCTCAGGAAACTGGGACTCCCCGTCGGGGGAGCAGTACTTC,CASSGNWDSPSGEQYF
.,.,TRBJ2-4,TRBV4-2,TGTGCCAGCAGCCAAGTTTCGCAGGGGACCAAAAACATTCAGTACTTC,CASSQVSQGTKNIQYF
.,.,TRBJ1-2,TRBV3-1,TGTGCCAGCAGCCAAGACCCGGGACCCATGAACGGCTACACCTTC,CASSQDPGPMNGYTF
few,TRBD2,TRBJ2-1,TRBV4-1,TGCGCCAGCAGCCGTGGACTAGCGGGGGGGCAGGACAATGAGCAGTTCTTC,CASSRGLAGGQDNEQFF
.,TRBD2,TRBJ2-1,TRBV20-1,TGCAGTGCCGGCACTAGCGGGGCCATGGAGACCCAGTTCTTC,CSAGTSGAMETQFF
.,.,TRBJ2-1,TRBV6-1,TGTGCCAGCACCCGAGGGTATGAGCAGTTCTTC,CASTRGYEQFF
.,.,TRBJ2-6,TRBV14,TGTGCCAGCAGCCAAGAAGCGACAGGCTTCGGTGGGGCCAACGTCCTGACTTTC,CASSQEATGFGGANVLTF
.,.,TRBJ2-7,TRBV2,TGTGCCAGCAGTGAATATGACAGCTACGAGCAGTACTTC,CASSEYDSYEQYF
.,TRBD2,TRBJ2-4,TRBV6-1,TGTGCCAGCAGTACGGGGGGGGAACCTACCAAGCAGTACTTC,CASSTGGEPTKQYF
.,TRBD1,TRBJ2-3,TRBV7-9,TGTGCCAGCAGCACGCCCGGGACAGGGGGTGTCGGTACGCAGTATTTT,CASSTPGTGGVGTQYF
many,TRBD1,TRBJ2-3,TRBV27,TGTGCCAGCCGAGACAGGGTTTTGTCGACAGATACGCAGTATTTT,CASRDRVLSTDTQYF
.,.,TRBJ2-4,TRBV15,TGTGCCACCAGCAGAGAGGTAGTCAACATTCAGTACTTC,CATSREVVNIQYF
.,TRBD2,TRBJ2-7,TRBV28,TGTGCCAGCAGCCCGCGGGGGACCTCTTTAGAGCAGTACTTC,CASSPRGTSLEQYF
.,.,TRBJ2-2,TRBV5-1,TGCGCCAGCAGCTTGGAGGTATCGAACACCGGGGAGCTGTTTTTT,CASSLEVSNTGELFF
few,TRBD2,TRBJ2-3,TRBV6-2/TRBV6-3,TGTGCCAGCAGTTACCAGCGGGGGACCACAGATACGCAGTATTTT,CASSYQRGTTDTQYF
once,.,TRBJ2-5,TRBV6-2/TRBV6-3,TGTGCCGGCAGACCGCCCGGGGCGGCCCGGGGGACCCAGTACTTC,CAGRPPGAARGTQYF
.,TRBD2,TRBJ2-7,TRBV9,TGTGCCAGCAGCCCAAAGACTAGCGGGGGCGAGCAGTACTTC,CASSPKTSGGEQYF
few,.,TRBJ2-5,TRBV7-2,TGTGCCAGCAGCTTAGCTGTCTCCAGGGTGCGAGAGACCCAGTACTTC,CASSLAVSRVRETQYF
many,TRBD2,TRBJ2-6,TRBV3-1,TGTGCCAGCAGCCATGAGGGACTAGCGGGAACTGGGGCCAACGTCCTGACTTTC,CASSHEGLAGTGANVLTF
many,.,TRBJ1-2,TRBV4-3,TGCGCCAGCAGCCAATCCCAAAGGGGAAGTCCCAGTGGCTACACCTTC,CASSQSQRGSPSGYTF
.,.,TRBJ2-7,TRBV28,TGTGCCAGCAGTGGGACGGAGAGCGTCTACGAGCAGTACTTC,CASSGTESVYEQYF
.,.,TRBJ1-1,TRBV7-2,TGTGCCAGCAGCTCGAGCCGGGCGAACACTGAAGCTTTCTTT,CASSSSRANTEAFF
.,.,TRBJ2-1,TRBV15,TGTGCCACCAGCAGAGGGGGGCAGAACAATGAGCAGTTCTTC,CATSRGGQNNEQFF
.,TRBD1,TRBJ1-2,TRBV20-1,TGCAGTGCTGGCCGGGACAGATGGCTATACACCTTC,CSAGRDRWLYTF
few,TRBD2,TRBJ2-5,TRBV4-3,TGCGCCAGCAGCCACTCTTTCCCTAGCGGGGGATCCCAAGAGACCCAGTACTTC,CASSHSFPSGGSQETQYF
.,.,TRBJ2-1,TRBV7-9,TGTGCCAGCAGGGGTCTTACTAGAGCACGGGTTGAGCAGTTCTTC,CASRGLTRARVEQFF
.,TRBD2,TRBJ2-1,TRBV10-3,TGTGCCATCGGCGAACTAGCGGATAATGAGCAGTTCTTC,CAIGELADNEQFF
few,.,TRBJ2-7,TRBV7-2,TGTGCCAGCAGCTTAGCGTCGGTCAGGTTGGGCTACGAGCAGTACTTC,CASSLASVRLGYEQYF
few,.,TRBJ1-2,TRBV6-1,TGTGCCAGCAGTGAAGCCCAGGGCGGTACCTATGGCTACACCTTC,CASSEAQGGTYGYTF
.,TRBD1,TRBJ2-3,TRBV27,TGTGCCAGCAGTTTAAGTACAGGGGGCTTTACGGATACGCAGTATTTT,CASSLSTGGFTDTQYF
.,TRBD2,TRBJ2-2,TRBV12-3/TRBV12-4,TGTGCCAGCAGTCCGCCCATAGCGGGCACGAACACCGGGGAGCTGTTTTTT,CASSPPIAGTNTGELFF
.,.,TRBJ2-3,TRBV10-3,TGTGCCATCAGTGAGTCGAGGGCGGGGAGCACAGATACGCGGTATTTT,CAISESRAGSTDTRYF
few,.,TRBJ2-7,TRBV20-1,TGCAGTGCACCGGGGCAGGCTGATCACTACGAGCAGTACTTC,CSAPGQADHYEQYF
.,TRBD2,TRBJ2-7,TRBV7-9,TGTGCCAGCAGCCCCGGACTAGCAGACGAGCAGTACTTC,CASSPGLADEQYF
many,.,TRBJ2-4,TRBV29-1,TGCAGCGTTGTACAGGAAATAAAAAACATTCAGTACTTC,CSVVQEIKNIQYF
few,.,TRBJ1-5,TRBV19,TGTGCCAGTAGTATAGACGGGGCAGGACCCACCCAGCCCCAGCATTTT,CASSIDGAGPTQPQHF
few,TRBD1,TRBJ2-6,TRBV6-6,TGTGCCAGCAGTTACGGGACAGGGTCAGGGGCCAACGTCCTGACTTTC,CASSYGTGSGANVLTF
.,.,TRBJ2-7,TRBV6-2/TRBV6-3,TGTGCCAGCAACCCAAGCGGTACACCTACTTACGAGCAGTACTTC,CASNPSGTPTYEQYF
.,TRBD2,TRBJ2-5,TRBV6-5,TGTGCCAGCAGTTACTCGATCCTCCCTATCCGGGGGGAAGAGACCCAGTACTTC,CASSYSILPIRGEETQYF